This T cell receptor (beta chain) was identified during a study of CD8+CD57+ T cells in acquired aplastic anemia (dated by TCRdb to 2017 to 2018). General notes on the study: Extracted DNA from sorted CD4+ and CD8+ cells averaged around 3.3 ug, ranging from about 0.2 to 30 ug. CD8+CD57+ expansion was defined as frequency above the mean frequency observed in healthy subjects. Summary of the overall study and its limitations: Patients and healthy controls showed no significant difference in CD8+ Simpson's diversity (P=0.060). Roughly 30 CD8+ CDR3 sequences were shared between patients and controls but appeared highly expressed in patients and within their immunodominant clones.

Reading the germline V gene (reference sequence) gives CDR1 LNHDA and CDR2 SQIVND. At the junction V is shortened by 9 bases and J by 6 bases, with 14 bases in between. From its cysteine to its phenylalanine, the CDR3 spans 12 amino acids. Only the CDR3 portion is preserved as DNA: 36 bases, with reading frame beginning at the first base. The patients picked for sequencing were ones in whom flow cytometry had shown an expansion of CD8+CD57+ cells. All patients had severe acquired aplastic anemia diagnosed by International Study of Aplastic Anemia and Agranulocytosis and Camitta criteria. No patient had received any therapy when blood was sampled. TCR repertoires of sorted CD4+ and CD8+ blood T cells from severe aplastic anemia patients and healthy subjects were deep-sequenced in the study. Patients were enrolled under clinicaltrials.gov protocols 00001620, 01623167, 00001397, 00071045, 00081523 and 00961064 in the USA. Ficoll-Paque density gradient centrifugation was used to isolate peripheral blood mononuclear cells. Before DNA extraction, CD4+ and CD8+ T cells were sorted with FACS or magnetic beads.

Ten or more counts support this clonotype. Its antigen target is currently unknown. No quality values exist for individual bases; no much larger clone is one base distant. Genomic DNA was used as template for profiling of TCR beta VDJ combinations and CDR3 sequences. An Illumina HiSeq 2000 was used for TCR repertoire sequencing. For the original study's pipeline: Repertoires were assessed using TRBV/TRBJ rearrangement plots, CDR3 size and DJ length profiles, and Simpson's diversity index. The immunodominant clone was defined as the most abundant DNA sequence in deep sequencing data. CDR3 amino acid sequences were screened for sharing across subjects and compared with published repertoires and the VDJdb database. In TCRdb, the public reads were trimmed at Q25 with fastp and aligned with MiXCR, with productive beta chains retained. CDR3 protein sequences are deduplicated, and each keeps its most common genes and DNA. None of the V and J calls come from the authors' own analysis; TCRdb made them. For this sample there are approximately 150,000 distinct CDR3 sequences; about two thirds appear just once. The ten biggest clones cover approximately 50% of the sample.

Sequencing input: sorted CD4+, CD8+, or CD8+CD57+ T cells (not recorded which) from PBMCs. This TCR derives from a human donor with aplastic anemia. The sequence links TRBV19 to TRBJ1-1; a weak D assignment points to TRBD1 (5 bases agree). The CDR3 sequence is CASGGLYAEAFF. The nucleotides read TGTGCCAGCGGGGGATTATATGCTGAAGCTTTCTTT.